The entry below describes one TCR beta chain. This sample was included in a study of technical replicates of blood from a handful of donors. Repertoires were generated with immunoSEQ multiplex PCR, while TCRdb's copy carries only in-frame clones and drops some. The table includes roughly 97,000 clones, about 95% detected once. This TCR derives from a human donor in good health. Sample: T cells isolated from PBMCs.

The CDR3 here is CASSPPPWDRVEAFF. CDR3 nucleotide sequence: TGTGCCAGCTCACCACCACCGTGGGACAGAGTTGAAGCTTTCTTT. The V gene is TRBV18, the J gene TRBJ1-1; 7 bases fit TRBD1. V lost 0 bases to trimming and J lost 7 bases; unmatched junction nucleotides: 8. Per the germline V gene, CDR1 is KGHSH and CDR2 is LQKENI. The CDR3 has 15 amino acids.